Sequencing of this T cell receptor (beta chain) was carried out in a study of T cell repertoires in cytomegalovirus infection. Germline V gene sequence: CDR1 SGHAT, CDR2 FQNNGV. V dropped 7 bases and J dropped 3 bases, with 18 bases sitting between them. This CDR3 contains 15 residues. A remark on this clonotype: Its antigen remains unidentified.

TCRdb re-called the reads through MiXCR, storing one row per CDR3 protein. The sample includes roughly 310,000 distinct CDR3 sequences, 25% to 30% of them seen just once. V is TRBV11-2 and J is TRBJ1-1, with no clear D. The TCR comes from a human donor in good health (CMV status not recorded). Some clones in this sample may be carry-over from other donors' samples. The source was cultured PBMCs, collected from culture after CMV antigen stimulation. The CDR3 spells CASTLSGSRDTEAFF. CDR3 coding DNA: TGTGCCAGCACCCTATCGGGCTCCCGGGACACTGAAGCTTTCTTT.